The rows below give T cell receptor beta chains drawn from one sample of a study of T-cell reconstitution after alpha-beta-depleted transplantation in children. TCRdb re-derived calls from the PCR reads in MiXCR, one entry per CDR3 protein. The sample records about 980,000 distinct CDR3 sequences, roughly 31% being singletons. The sample was PBMCs, mostly from graft donor cells, taken 360 days after TCRalphabeta/CD19-depleted stem cell transplant. These receptors all come from a boy younger than two who had a stem cell transplant for SCID, so the T cells may come from the graft donor. CDR3s include the opening cysteine and the closing phenylalanine or tryptophan. A D gene is named only where the DNA matches it firmly. Not all rows give a size; the values are once, few, many and, for expanded clones, a class.

size: few
V: TRBV27
D: -
J: TRBJ2-7
DNA: TGTGCCAGCAGTTTACGAATTGGGGGCAGGGGCTACGAGCAGTACTTC
CDR3: CASSLRIGGRGYEQYF

size: many
V: TRBV2
D: TRBD1
J: TRBJ2-7
DNA: TGTGCCAGCAGTCCCGGGACAGGGGGCCCCTACGAGCAGTACTTC
CDR3: CASSPGTGGPYEQYF

size: -
V: TRBV20-1
D: -
J: TRBJ1-6
DNA: TGCAGTGCTAGGGCGCTGGCCGCAGGATCACCCCTCCACTTT
CDR3: CSARALAAGSPLHF

size: few
V: TRBV3-1
D: TRBD2
J: TRBJ2-5
DNA: TGTGCCAGCAGCCAAGCTAGCGGGGCCCCCTCACAGTACTTC
CDR3: CASSQASGAPSQYF

size: few
V: TRBV20-1
D: -
J: TRBJ2-5
DNA: TGCAGTGCTAGGGGTAGTGGAATCAGGGTTTCCCAAGAGACCCAGTACTTC
CDR3: CSARGSGIRVSQETQYF

size: many
V: TRBV30
D: TRBD1
J: TRBJ2-5
DNA: TGTGCCTGGGGCCGACAGGGGGGGGAAGAGACCCAGTACTTC
CDR3: CAWGRQGGEETQYF

size: once
V: TRBV5-1
D: TRBD1
J: TRBJ2-1
DNA: TGCGCCAGCAGCCCCGGGACAGGGTTCAACAATGAGCAGTTCTTC
CDR3: CASSPGTGFNNEQFF

size: -
V: TRBV18
D: TRBD1
J: TRBJ1-1
DNA: TGTGCCAGCTCACCAGTATTCAGGGGGGAGACTGAAGCTTTCTTT
CDR3: CASSPVFRGETEAFF

size: few
V: TRBV20-1
D: -
J: TRBJ1-2
DNA: TGCAGTGCTAAGGAGCTTGGGGGCTACTATGGCTACACCTTC
CDR3: CSAKELGGYYGYTF

size: -
V: TRBV12-3/TRBV12-4
D: -
J: TRBJ2-7
DNA: TGTGCCAGCAGTTTAGTATCCAGGTTATCCTACGAGCAGTACTTC
CDR3: CASSLVSRLSYEQYF

size: -
V: TRBV6-2/TRBV6-3
D: -
J: TRBJ2-7
DNA: TGTGCCAGCAGTTACTCGATGGCAGGACTCCCCTACGAGCAGTACTTC
CDR3: CASSYSMAGLPYEQYF

size: few
V: TRBV5-4
D: -
J: TRBJ2-7
DNA: TGTGCCAGCAGCTTTGTGGGAATTTCCGAGCAGTACTTC
CDR3: CASSFVGISEQYF

size: few
V: TRBV12-3/TRBV12-4
D: TRBD1
J: TRBJ2-5
DNA: TGTGCCAGCAGTTTCGGGACAGGGACGGAGACCCAGTACTTC
CDR3: CASSFGTGTETQYF

size: -
V: TRBV5-1
D: TRBD1
J: TRBJ2-3
DNA: TGCGCCAGCAGGACAGGGCCTATGACAGATACGCAGTATTTT
CDR3: CASRTGPMTDTQYF

size: -
V: TRBV18
D: TRBD2
J: TRBJ2-5
DNA: TGTGCCAGCTCACCAGCGGGACTAGTCCCTTCTCGGGGAGAGACCCAGTACTTC
CDR3: CASSPAGLVPSRGETQYF

size: few
V: TRBV5-1
D: -
J: TRBJ2-1
DNA: TGCGCCAGCAGCGAGGACGGCCGCTCCTACAATGAGCAGTTCTTC
CDR3: CASSEDGRSYNEQFF

size: few
V: TRBV5-5
D: -
J: TRBJ2-1
DNA: TGTGCCAGCAGCTTGGGGGGCCGGGGGAGCCCCAATGAGCAGTTCTTC
CDR3: CASSLGGRGSPNEQFF

size: many
V: TRBV11-2
D: TRBD2
J: TRBJ2-3
DNA: TGTGCCAGCAGCCTGACTAGCGGGGGGCACACAGATACGCAGTATTTT
CDR3: CASSLTSGGHTDTQYF

size: -
V: TRBV29-1
D: -
J: TRBJ2-5
DNA: TGCAGCGCCGGAGCGAGTAGCGAGACCCAGTACTTC
CDR3: CSAGASSETQYF

size: -
V: TRBV6-5
D: -
J: TRBJ2-5
DNA: TGTGCCAGCAGTTACATCGCCTCGTTTACTCAAGAGACCCAGTACTTC
CDR3: CASSYIASFTQETQYF

size: many
V: TRBV4-3
D: -
J: TRBJ1-2
DNA: TGCGCCAGCAGCTCCATCGTTGGGCCCTATGGCTACACCTTC
CDR3: CASSSIVGPYGYTF

size: few
V: TRBV15
D: -
J: TRBJ1-6
DNA: TGTGCCACCAGTCCGTACAGGGAGAATTCACCCCTCCACTTT
CDR3: CATSPYRENSPLHF

size: -
V: TRBV4-1
D: TRBD1
J: TRBJ2-1
DNA: TGCGCCAGCAGCCAGACCGGGACAGGCAGCAATGAGCAGTTCTTC
CDR3: CASSQTGTGSNEQFF

size: few
V: TRBV7-2
D: TRBD1
J: TRBJ2-7
DNA: TGTGCCAGCAGCTTAGGGGGACAGATCTTCTACGAGCAGTACTTC
CDR3: CASSLGGQIFYEQYF

size: -
V: TRBV24-1
D: -
J: TRBJ2-2
DNA: TGTGCCACCAGTGATTTTCGTGGGGAGCTGTTTTTT
CDR3: CATSDFRGELFF

size: few
V: TRBV20-1
D: TRBD1
J: TRBJ1-5
DNA: TGCAGTGCTAGAGAGGGGACAGTTAGCAATCAGCCCCAGCATTTT
CDR3: CSAREGTVSNQPQHF

size: few
V: TRBV12-3/TRBV12-4
D: TRBD1
J: TRBJ2-7
DNA: TGTGCCAGCAGCACAGGGGGCCGACGCGAGCAGTACTTC
CDR3: CASSTGGRREQYF

size: -
V: TRBV10-1
D: TRBD2
J: TRBJ2-3
DNA: TGCGCCAGCAGTCGCGGACTAGCGGGGGTAATCAGAGATACGCAGTATTTT
CDR3: CASSRGLAGVIRDTQYF

size: -
V: TRBV7-8
D: TRBD2
J: TRBJ2-5
DNA: TGTGCCAGCAGCCTCACCTGGACTAGCGGGGCCCAAGAGACCCAGTACTTC
CDR3: CASSLTWTSGAQETQYF

size: few
V: TRBV6-1
D: -
J: TRBJ2-7
DNA: TGTGCCAGCAGTCCTTTGGGGACTTTTCCCTCCTACGAGCAGTACTTC
CDR3: CASSPLGTFPSYEQYF

size: few
V: TRBV12-3/TRBV12-4
D: TRBD1
J: TRBJ2-1
DNA: TGTGCCAGCACCGAGGGGGCCTTCTACAATGAGCAGTTCTTC
CDR3: CASTEGAFYNEQFF

size: -
V: TRBV12-3/TRBV12-4
D: -
J: TRBJ2-3
DNA: TGTGCCAGCAGTCCCCGACAGCGTCAAAACACAGATACGCAGTATTTT
CDR3: CASSPRQRQNTDTQYF

size: few
V: TRBV19
D: TRBD1
J: TRBJ2-5
DNA: TGTGCCAGTAGTACCGTGGACAGGGGGAAAGAGACCCAGTACTTC
CDR3: CASSTVDRGKETQYF

size: once
V: TRBV27
D: -
J: TRBJ1-2
DNA: TGTGCCAGCAGTTTAACCAGGGGCTCAGCTAACTATGGCTACACCTTC
CDR3: CASSLTRGSANYGYTF

size: few
V: TRBV29-1
D: TRBD1
J: TRBJ2-1
DNA: TGCAGCGTTGAAGATATAGGGGACAGGTCGATCAATGAGCAGTTCTTC
CDR3: CSVEDIGDRSINEQFF

size: -
V: TRBV7-8
D: -
J: TRBJ1-1
DNA: TGTGCCAGCAGCTTATATCTTTCAGGGGAGGGGGTTGGTGAAGCTTTCTTT
CDR3: CASSLYLSGEGVGEAFF

size: many
V: TRBV4-1
D: -
J: TRBJ2-5
DNA: TGCGCCAGCAGCCAAGAAACTTTCGACAGGCCTAAGGCGACCCAGTACTTC
CDR3: CASSQETFDRPKATQYF

size: many
V: TRBV5-1
D: TRBD1
J: TRBJ2-4
DNA: TGCGCCAGCAGCTTGACAGGGGTTCGGGCCAAAAACATTCAGTACTTC
CDR3: CASSLTGVRAKNIQYF

size: few
V: TRBV7-2
D: -
J: TRBJ2-1
DNA: TGTGCCAGCAGCCCCGGGAGCAGACCTCCCTGGGGTGAGCAGTTCTTC
CDR3: CASSPGSRPPWGEQFF

size: few
V: TRBV6-1
D: -
J: TRBJ1-1
DNA: TGTGCCAGCAGAGTTTCCCAAGCTTTCTTT
CDR3: CASRVSQAFF